This T cell receptor beta chain is from a study of high-grade serous ovarian cancer treatment subgroups. Points on this clone: Its antigen remains unknown.

Tumor samples were taken before definitive surgery or chemotherapy. V lost 4 bases and J 4 bases, leaving 13 bases between the germline ends. This CDR3 contains 13 residues. Germline loops: CDR1 SQVTM, CDR2 ANQGSEA. Notes on the study in general: TCR relatedness rose with neoantigen level and trended with mutation load. Same-patient tumor repertoires overlapped at roughly 0.095 to 0.8; different patients barely overlapped.

Profiled with immunoSEQ multiplex PCR; TCRdb holds only in-frame clones, not every one. This sample has around 4,500 clones, with about 74% found just once. The sequenced sample consisted of tumor tissue. V is TRBV29-1 and J is TRBJ1-2, with D maybe TRBD1 (5 bases). The source is a human donor with high-grade serous ovarian cancer. For the CDR3, the DNA is TGCAGCGTTGCCGGGGACGGAGGCTATGGCTACACCTTC. Protein sequence: CSVAGDGGYGYTF.